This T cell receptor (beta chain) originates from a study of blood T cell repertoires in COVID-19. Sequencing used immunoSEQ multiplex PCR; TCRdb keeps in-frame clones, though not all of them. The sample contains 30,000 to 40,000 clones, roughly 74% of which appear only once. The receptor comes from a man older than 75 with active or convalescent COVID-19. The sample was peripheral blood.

CDR3 region: CASSPPGQGVIHTSLHF. The CDR3 bases are TGTGCCAGCAGTCCGCCGGGACAGGGTGTGATTCATACGTCCCTCCACTTT. The gene calls are TRBV28 and TRBJ1-6; 9 positions agree with TRBD1. J lost 14 bases, V lost 5 bases, and 19 bases had no gene match. The CDR3 is 17 amino acids. Germline V gives CDR1 MDHEN, CDR2 SYDVKM.